This T cell receptor (beta chain) was sequenced for a study of shared clonotypes between healthy human individuals. Study-level findings and limits: Among several donors, roughly 5.4% of naive CD4 clonotypes were found in common. Generation probability values for non-shared clonotypes were lower than those for clonotypes shared by all four donors. Specimens sampled were limited to blood, with tissue repertoires likely differing.

Sequencing used immunoSEQ multiplex PCR; TCRdb keeps in-frame clones, though not all of them. The data show approximately 1.5 million clones, approximately 98.5% seen once. This CDR3 is built from 12 residues. Trimming cost V 4 bases and J 7 bases, with 11 bases left between them. Looked up from germline, CDR1 is SNHLY and CDR2 is FYNNEI. Comments on this clone: As yet, its antigen is unknown.

The chain carries TRBV2 and TRBJ2-7, with a possible D match to TRBD2 (5 bases). Sequenced sample: naive CD4+ T cells sorted from blood. The subset is: CD45RA+ positively selected. This sequence originates from a man aged 25-45 years in good health. The CDR3: CASSGGVGEQYF. As DNA, the CDR3 is TGTGCCAGCAGTGGGGGAGTGGGAGAGCAGTACTTC.